Included here is one T cell receptor beta chain sequence, with context. Its matching antigen is unknown. A read error is the likely source, as a far larger clone sits one nucleotide away. Execution of the assay was at deep level. Using immunoSEQ multiplex PCR, the repertoire was profiled, and TCRdb retains in-frame clones only, with some absent. The profile covers 800,000 to 1,200,000 clones, with around 82% appearing a single time and more than 0.5% taken by the ten largest. CDR1 LNHNV and CDR2 YYDKDF come from the germline V gene (reference sequence). J was trimmed by 2 bases and V by 3 bases; bases with no gene match: 0. The CDR3 has 14 residues. This sample stems from a study of shared clonotypes between healthy human individuals. Study-level findings and limits: The study found about 4.6% of naive CD4 clonotypes shared across several donors.

The sequenced sample consisted of memory CD4+ T cells from PBMCs. Documented subset: CD45RA-negative fraction. The sequence was obtained from a man between 18 and 29 years old in good health. Some clones in this sample may be carry-over from other donors' samples. The J gene is TRBJ1-4, the V gene TRBV15; 7 bases agree with TRBD1. The CDR3 DNA follows: TGTGCCACCAGCAGGACAGGGACTAATGAAAAACTGTTTTTT. This sequence encodes CATSRTGTNEKLFF.